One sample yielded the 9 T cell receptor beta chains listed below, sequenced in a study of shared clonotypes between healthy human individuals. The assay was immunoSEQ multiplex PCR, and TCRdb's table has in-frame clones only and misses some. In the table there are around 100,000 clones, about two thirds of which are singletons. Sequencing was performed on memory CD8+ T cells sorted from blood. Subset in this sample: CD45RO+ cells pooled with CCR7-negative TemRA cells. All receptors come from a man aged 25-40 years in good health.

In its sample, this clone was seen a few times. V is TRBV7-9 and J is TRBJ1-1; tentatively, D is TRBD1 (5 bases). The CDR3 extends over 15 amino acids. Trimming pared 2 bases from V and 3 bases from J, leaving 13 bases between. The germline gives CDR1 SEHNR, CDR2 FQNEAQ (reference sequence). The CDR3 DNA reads TGTGCCAGCAGCTTAAGCGACAGTTCAGACACTGAAGCTTTCTTT. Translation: CASSLSDSSDTEAFF. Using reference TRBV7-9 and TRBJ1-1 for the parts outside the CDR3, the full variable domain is DTGVSQNPRHKITKRGQNVTFRCDPISEHNRLYWYRQTLGQGPEFLTYFQNEAQLEKSRLLSDRFSAERPKGSFSTLEIQRTEQGDSAMYLCASSLSDSSDTEAFFGQGTRLTVV.

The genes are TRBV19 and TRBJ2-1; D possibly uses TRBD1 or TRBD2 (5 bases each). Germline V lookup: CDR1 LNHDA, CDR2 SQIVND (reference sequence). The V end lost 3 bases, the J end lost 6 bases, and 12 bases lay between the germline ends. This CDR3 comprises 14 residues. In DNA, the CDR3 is TGTGCCAGTAGTATTGGGGGAGAAATCAATGAGCAGTTCTTC. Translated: CASSIGGEINEQFF.

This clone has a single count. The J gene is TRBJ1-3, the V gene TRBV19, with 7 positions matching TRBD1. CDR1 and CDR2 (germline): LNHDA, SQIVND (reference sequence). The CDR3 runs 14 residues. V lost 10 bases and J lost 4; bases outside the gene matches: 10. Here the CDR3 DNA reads TGTGCCATCAAGAGGGGGCGGTTAGGAAACACCATATATTTT. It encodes CAIKRGRLGNTIYF.

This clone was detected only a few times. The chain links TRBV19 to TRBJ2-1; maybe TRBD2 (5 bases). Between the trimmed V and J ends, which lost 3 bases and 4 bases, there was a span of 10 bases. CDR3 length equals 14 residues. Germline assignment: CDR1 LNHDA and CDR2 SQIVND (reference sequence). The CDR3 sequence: CASSMRVGYNEQFF. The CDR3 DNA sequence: TGTGCCAGTAGTATGCGGGTGGGGTACAATGAGCAGTTCTTC.

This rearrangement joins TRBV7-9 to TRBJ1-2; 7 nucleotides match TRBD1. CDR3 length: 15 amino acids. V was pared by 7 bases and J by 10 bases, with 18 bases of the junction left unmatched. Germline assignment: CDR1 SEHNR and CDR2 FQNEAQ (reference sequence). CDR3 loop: CASTSSRTGGNFYTF. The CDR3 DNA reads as TGTGCCAGCACCTCAAGTCGGACAGGAGGCAACTTCTACACCTTC.

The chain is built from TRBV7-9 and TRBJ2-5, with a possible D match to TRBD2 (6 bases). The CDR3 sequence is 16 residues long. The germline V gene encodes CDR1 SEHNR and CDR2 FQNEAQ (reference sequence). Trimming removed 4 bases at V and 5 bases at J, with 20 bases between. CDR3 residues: CASSSSFPGSGETQYF. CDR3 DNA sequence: TGTGCCAGCAGCTCCTCTTTTCCCGGGAGCGGGGAGACCCAGTACTTC. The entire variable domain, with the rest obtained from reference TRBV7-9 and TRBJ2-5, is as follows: DTGVSQNPRHKITKRGQNVTFRCDPISEHNRLYWYRQTLGQGPEFLTYFQNEAQLEKSRLLSDRFSAERPKGSFSTLEIQRTEQGDSAMYLCASSSSFPGSGETQYFGPGTRLLVL.

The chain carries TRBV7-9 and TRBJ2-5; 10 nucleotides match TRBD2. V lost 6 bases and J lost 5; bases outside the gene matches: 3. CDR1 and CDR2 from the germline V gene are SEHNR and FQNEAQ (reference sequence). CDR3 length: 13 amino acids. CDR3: CASRTSGTETQYF. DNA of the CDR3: TGTGCCAGCAGAACTAGCGGGACTGAGACCCAGTACTTC.

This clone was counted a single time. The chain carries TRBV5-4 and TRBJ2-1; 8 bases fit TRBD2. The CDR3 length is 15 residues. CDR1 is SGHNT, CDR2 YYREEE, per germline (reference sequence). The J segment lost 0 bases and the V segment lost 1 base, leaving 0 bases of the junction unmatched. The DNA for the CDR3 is TGTGCCAGCAGCTTGAGCGGGAGCTCCTACAATGAGCAGTTCTTC. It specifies CASSLSGSSYNEQFF. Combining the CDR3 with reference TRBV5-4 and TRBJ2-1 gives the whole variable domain ETGVTQSPTHLIKTRGQQVTLRCSSQSGHNTVSWYQQALGQGPQFIFQYYREEENGRGNFPPRFSGLQFPNYSSELNVNALELDDSALYLCASSLSGSSYNEQFFGPGTRLTVL.

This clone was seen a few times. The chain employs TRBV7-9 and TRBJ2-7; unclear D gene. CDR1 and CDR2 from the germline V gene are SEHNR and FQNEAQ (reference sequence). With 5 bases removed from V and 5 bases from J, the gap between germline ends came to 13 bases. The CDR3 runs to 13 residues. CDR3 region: CASSDPRGHEQYF. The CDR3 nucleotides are TGTGCCAGCAGCGACCCCAGAGGCCACGAGCAGTACTTC.